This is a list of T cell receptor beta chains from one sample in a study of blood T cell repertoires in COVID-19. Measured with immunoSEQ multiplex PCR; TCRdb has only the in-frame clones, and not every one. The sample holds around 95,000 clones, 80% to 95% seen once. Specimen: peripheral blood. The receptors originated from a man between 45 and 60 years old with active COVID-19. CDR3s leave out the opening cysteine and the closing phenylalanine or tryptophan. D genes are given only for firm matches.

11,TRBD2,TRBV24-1,ATSDYGRGEQF
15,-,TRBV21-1,ASSLCGRLNPDQPQH
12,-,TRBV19,ASSRDKGNSPLH
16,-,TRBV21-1,ASSKAPSGDANTGELF
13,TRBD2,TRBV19,ASSIGLAGYNEQF
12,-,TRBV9,ASSVDGSNQPQH
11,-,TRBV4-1,ASSHILVAGYT
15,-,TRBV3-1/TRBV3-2,ASSQDEVREAYGEQF
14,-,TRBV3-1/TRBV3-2,ASSQAGGDHNSPLH
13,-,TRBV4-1,ASSQGGQLNQPQH
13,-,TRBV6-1,ASSEPRGDYNEQF
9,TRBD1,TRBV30,AWIRGNGYT
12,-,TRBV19,ASSMAWGEVPQH
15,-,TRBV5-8,ASSLRFSSTSYNEQF
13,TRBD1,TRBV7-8,ASSLAIQGGTEAF
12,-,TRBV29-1,SAALAANTGELF
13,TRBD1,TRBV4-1,ASSQEDRGLTEAF
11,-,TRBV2,ASSEGLQGRAF
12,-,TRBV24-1,ATGGELAPDTQY
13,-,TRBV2,ASSTTTATNEKLF
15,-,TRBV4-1,ASSQLGGHGTNEKLF
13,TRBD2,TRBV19,ASSSSAGGTDTQY
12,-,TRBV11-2,ASSLDLGVWGYT
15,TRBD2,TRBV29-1,SVTGKLTSGGYNEQF
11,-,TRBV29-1,SVEVVRGNGYT
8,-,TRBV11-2,ASSSRDQY
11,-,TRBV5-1,ASSLDTDSSYT
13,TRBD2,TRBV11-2,ASSLGTSANNEQF
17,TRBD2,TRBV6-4,ATQRRLADNPLVKETQY